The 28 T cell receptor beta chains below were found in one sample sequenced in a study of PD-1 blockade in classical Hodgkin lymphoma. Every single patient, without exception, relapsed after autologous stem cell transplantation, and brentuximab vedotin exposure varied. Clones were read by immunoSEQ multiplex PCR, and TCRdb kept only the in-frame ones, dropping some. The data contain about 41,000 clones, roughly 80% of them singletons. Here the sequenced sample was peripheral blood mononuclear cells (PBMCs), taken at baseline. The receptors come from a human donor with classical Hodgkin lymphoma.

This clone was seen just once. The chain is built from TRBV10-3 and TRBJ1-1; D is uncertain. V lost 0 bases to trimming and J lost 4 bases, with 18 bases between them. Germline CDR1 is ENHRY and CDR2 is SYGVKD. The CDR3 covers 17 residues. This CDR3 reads CAISESNFRILTTEAFF. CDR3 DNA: TGTGCCATCAGTGAGTCGAATTTTAGGATCCTAACCACTGAAGCTTTCTTT.

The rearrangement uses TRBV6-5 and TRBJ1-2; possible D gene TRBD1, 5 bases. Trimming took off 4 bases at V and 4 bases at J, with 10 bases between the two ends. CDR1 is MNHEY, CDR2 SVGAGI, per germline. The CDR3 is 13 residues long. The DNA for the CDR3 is TGTGCCAGCAGTTCGCAGGGACCCTATGGCTACACCTTC. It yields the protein CASSSQGPYGYTF.

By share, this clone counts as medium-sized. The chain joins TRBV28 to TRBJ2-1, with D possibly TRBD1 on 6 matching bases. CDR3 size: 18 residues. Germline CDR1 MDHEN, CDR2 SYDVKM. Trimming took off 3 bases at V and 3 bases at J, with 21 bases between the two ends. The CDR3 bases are TGTGCCAGCAGTTTCGGCCCCCCCAAGGGGGTCCTCTACAATGAGCAGTTCTTC. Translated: CASSFGPPKGVLYNEQFF.

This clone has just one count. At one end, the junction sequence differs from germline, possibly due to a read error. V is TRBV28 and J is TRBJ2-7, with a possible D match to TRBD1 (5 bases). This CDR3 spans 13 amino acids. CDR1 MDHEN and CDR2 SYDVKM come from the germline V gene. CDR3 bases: TGTGCCAGCAGTTTATCATCCCTTCTGACAGCCTCTTTC. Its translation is CASSLSSLLTASF.

For the CDR3, the DNA is TGTGCCAGCACCGTCCGTGAGGGGCCCTACGAGCAGTACTTC. Translating it yields CASTVREGPYEQYF. V is TRBV6-6 and J is TRBJ2-7; TRBD1 or TRBD2 may be the D gene (5 bases each). Germline loops: CDR1 MNHNY, CDR2 SVGAGI (reference sequence). Trimming took 7 bases from V and 2 from J, leaving 15 bases between them. The CDR3 is 14 amino acids.

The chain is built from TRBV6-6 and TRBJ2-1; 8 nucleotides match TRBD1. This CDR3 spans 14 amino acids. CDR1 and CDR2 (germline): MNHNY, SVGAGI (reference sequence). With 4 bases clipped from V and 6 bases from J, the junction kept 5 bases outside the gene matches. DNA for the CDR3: TGTGCCAGCAGTTTTGGACAGGGTGCCAATGAGCAGTTCTTC. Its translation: CASSFGQGANEQFF.

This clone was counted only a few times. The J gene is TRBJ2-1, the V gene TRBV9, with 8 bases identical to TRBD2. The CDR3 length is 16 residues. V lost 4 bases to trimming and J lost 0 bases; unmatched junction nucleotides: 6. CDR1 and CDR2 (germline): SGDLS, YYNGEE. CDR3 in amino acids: CASSLRSGSSYNEQFF. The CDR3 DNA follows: TGTGCCAGCAGCCTCCGGAGCGGGAGCTCCTACAATGAGCAGTTCTTC.

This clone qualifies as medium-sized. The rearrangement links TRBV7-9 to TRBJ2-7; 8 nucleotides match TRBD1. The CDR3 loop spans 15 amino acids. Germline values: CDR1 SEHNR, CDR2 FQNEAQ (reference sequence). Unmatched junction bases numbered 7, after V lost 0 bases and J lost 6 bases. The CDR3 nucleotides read TGTGCCAGCAGCTTAGCTCGAGGACAGGGTTCCGAGCAGTACTTC. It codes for CASSLARGQGSEQYF.

CDR3 bases: TGTGCCAGCTCACCACAGGGTGGCGAGCAGTACTTC. Amino acids: CASSPQGGEQYF. The rearrangement uses TRBV18 and TRBJ2-7; D not certain. Looked up from germline, CDR1 is KGHSH and CDR2 is LQKENI. The CDR3 sequence is 12 residues long. Deletions cut 1 base from V and 6 bases from J, with 7 bases between.

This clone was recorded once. CDR3 coding DNA: TGCGCCAGCAGCGGCGACAGGGAAATGTGGGATCAGCCCCAGCATTTT. Translated, it gives CASSGDREMWDQPQHF. The V and J genes are TRBV5-1 and TRBJ1-5; 7 bases fit TRBD1. V dropped 4 bases and J dropped 5; count of bases not matched to a gene: 12. The CDR3 is made up of 16 amino acids. The germline V gene has CDR1 SGHRS and CDR2 YFSETQ.

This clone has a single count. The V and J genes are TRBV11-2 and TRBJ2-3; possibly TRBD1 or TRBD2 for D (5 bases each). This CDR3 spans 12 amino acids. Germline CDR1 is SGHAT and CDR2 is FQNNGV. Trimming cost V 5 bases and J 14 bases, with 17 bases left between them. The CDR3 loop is CASSPGTEPLYF. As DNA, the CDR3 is TGTGCCAGCAGCCCAGGGACGGAGCCTTTGTATTTT.

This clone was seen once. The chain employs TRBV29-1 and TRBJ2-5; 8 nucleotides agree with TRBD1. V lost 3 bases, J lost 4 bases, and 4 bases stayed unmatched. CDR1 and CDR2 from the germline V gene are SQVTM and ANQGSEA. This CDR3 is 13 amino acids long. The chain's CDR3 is CSVDLTGAETQYF. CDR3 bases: TGCAGCGTTGACCTGACAGGGGCAGAGACCCAGTACTTC.

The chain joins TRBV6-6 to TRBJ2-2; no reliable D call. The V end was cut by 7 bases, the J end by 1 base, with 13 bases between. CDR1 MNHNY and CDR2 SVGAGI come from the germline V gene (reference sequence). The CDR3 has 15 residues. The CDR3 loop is CASTQGERNTGELFF. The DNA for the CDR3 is TGTGCCAGCACTCAAGGAGAGAGGAACACCGGGGAGCTGTTTTTT.

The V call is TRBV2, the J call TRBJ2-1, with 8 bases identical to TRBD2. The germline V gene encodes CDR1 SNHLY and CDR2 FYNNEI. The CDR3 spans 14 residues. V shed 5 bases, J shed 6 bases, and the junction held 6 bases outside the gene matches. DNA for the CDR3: TGTGCCAGCAGTCCAGCGGGAGCAAGCAATGAGCAGTTCTTC. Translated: CASSPAGASNEQFF.

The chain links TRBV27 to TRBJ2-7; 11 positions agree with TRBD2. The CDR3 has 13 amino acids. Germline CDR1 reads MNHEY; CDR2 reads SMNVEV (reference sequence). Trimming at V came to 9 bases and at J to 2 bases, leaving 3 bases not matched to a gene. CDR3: CASSGRVTYEQYF. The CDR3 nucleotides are TGTGCCAGTAGCGGGAGGGTAACCTACGAGCAGTACTTC.

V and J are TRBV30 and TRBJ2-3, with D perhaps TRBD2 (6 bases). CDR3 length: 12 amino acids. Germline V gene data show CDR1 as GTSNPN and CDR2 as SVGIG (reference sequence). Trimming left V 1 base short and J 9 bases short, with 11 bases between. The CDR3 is CAWSGPGVTQYF. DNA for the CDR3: TGTGCCTGGAGTGGACCGGGAGTCACGCAGTATTTT. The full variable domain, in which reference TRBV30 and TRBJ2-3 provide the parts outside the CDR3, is SQTIHQWPATLVQPVGSPLSLECTVEGTSNPNLYWYRQAAGRGLQLLFYSVGIGQISSEVPQNLSASRPQDRQFILSSKKLLLSDSGFYLCAWSGPGVTQYFGPGTRLTVL.

DNA for the CDR3: TGTGCCAGCAGCGCGTGGGAGGGTTCGGATGAGCAGTTCTTC. As protein: CASSAWEGSDEQFF. V usage is TRBV9 and J usage is TRBJ2-1, with 7 bases identical to TRBD2. Germline-derived CDR1 and CDR2 are SGDLS and YYNGEE. CDR3 size: 14 residues. V was pared by 3 bases and J by 8 bases, with 8 bases of the junction left unmatched.

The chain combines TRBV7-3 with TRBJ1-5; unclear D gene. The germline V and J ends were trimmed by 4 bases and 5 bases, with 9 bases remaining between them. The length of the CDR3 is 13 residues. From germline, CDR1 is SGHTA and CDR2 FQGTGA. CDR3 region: CASSSTTYQPQHF. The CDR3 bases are TGTGCCAGCAGCTCGACAACCTATCAGCCCCAGCATTTT.

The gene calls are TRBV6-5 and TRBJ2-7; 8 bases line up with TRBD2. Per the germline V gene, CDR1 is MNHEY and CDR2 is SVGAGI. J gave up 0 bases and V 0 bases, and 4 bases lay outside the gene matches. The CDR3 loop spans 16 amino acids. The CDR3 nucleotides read TGTGCCAGCAGTTACTCGAATAGCGGGATCTCCTACGAGCAGTACTTC. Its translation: CASSYSNSGISYEQYF.

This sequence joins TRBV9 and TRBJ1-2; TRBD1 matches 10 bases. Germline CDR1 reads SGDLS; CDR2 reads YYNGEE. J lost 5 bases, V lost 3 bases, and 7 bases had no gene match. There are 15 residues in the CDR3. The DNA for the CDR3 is TGTGCCAGCAGCGAATTTGGACAGGGGGGATATGGCTACACCTTC. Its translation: CASSEFGQGGYGYTF. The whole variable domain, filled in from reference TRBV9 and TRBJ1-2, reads DSGVTQTPKHLITATGQRVTLRCSPRSGDLSVYWYQQSLDQGLQFLIQYYNGEERAKGNILERFSAQQFPDLHSELNLSSLELGDSALYFCASSEFGQGGYGYTFGSGTRLTVV.

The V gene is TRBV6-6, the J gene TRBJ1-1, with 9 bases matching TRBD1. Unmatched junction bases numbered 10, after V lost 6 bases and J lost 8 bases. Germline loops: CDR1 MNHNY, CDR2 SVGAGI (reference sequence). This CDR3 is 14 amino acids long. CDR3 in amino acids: CASRGGTGTLEAFF. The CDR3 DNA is TGTGCCAGCAGGGGGGGGACAGGGACTTTAGAAGCTTTCTTT.

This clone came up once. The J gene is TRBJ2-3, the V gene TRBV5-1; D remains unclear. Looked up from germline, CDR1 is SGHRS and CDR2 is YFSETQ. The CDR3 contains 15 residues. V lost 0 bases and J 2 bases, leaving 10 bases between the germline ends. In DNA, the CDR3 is TGCGCCAGCAGCTTGGTGGCACATCTCACAGATACGCAGTATTTT. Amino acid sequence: CASSLVAHLTDTQYF.

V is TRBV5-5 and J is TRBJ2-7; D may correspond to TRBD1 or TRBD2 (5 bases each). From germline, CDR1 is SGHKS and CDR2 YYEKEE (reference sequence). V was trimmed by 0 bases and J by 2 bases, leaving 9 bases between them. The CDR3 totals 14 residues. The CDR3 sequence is CASSLGLGAYEQYF. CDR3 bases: TGTGCCAGCAGCTTGGGGTTGGGGGCCTACGAGCAGTACTTC. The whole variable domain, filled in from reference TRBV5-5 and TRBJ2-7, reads DAGVTQSPTHLIKTRGQQVTLRCSPISGHKSVSWYQQVLGQGPQFIFQYYEKEERGRGNFPDRFSARQFPNYSSELNVNALLLGDSALYLCASSLGLGAYEQYFGPGTRLTVT.

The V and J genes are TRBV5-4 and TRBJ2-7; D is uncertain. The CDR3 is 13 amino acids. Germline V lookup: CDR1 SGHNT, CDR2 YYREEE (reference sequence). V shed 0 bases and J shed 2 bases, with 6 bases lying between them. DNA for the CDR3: TGTGCCAGCAGCTTGGCGCAGACCTACGAGCAGTACTTC. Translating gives CASSLAQTYEQYF. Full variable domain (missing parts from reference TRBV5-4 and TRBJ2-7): ETGVTQSPTHLIKTRGQQVTLRCSSQSGHNTVSWYQQALGQGPQFIFQYYREEENGRGNFPPRFSGLQFPNYSSELNVNALELDDSALYLCASSLAQTYEQYFGPGTRLTVT.

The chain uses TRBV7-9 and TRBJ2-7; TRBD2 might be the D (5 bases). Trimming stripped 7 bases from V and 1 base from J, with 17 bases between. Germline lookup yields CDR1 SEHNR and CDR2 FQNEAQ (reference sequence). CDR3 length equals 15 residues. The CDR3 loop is CASTLAPSLSYEQYF. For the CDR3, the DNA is TGTGCCAGCACCCTAGCTCCGTCCCTTTCCTACGAGCAGTACTTC.

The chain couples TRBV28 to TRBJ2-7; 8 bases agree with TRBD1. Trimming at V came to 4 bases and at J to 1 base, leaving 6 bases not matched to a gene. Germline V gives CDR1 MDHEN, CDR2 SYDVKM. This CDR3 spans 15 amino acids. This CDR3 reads CASSSAGTGSYEQYF. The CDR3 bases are TGTGCCAGCAGTTCTGCCGGGACAGGTTCCTACGAGCAGTACTTC.

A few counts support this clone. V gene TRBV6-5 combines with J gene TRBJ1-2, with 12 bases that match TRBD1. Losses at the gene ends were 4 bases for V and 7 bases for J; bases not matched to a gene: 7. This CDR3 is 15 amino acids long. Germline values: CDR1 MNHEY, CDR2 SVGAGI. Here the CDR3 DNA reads TGTGCCAGCAGTTTACGGGGACAGGGGGCGCTTGGCTACACCTTC. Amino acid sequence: CASSLRGQGALGYTF.

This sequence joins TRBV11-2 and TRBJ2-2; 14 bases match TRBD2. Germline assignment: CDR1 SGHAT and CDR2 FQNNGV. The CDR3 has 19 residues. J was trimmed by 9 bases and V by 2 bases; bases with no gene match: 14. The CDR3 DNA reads TGTGCCAGCAGCTTAATCCCCGGGACTAGCGGGAGATCAAATAGGGAGCTGTTTTTT. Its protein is CASSLIPGTSGRSNRELFF.